The 26 T cell receptor beta chains listed next were all sequenced from one sample in a study of blood T cell repertoires in COVID-19. Profiling relied on immunoSEQ multiplex PCR, and the TCRdb table lists in-frame clones only, not all of them. This repertoire shows approximately 100,000 clones, approximately 87% found once; its top ten account for roughly 15%. Sequencing used peripheral blood. The receptors here all came from a man over 45 with acute or convalescent COVID-19.

The chain combines TRBV28 with TRBJ2-2, with TRBD2 as a possible D gene (7 bases). Between the trimmed V and J ends, which lost 10 bases and 5 bases, there was a span of 23 bases. The CDR3 totals 16 residues. CDR1 and CDR2 (germline): MDHEN, SYDVKM. The CDR3 spells CATSGAGLSGTGELFF. The CDR3 DNA follows: TGTGCCACCTCGGGGGCGGGGCTTAGCGGGACCGGGGAGCTGTTTTTT.

The V call is TRBV19, the J call TRBJ1-5; 11 bases line up with TRBD1. Germline CDR1 is LNHDA and CDR2 is SQIVND (reference sequence). The J segment lost 2 bases and the V segment lost 3 bases, leaving 6 bases of the junction unmatched. The CDR3 totals 17 residues. DNA of the CDR3: TGTGCCAGTAGTATGAGGACAGGGGGCCGGGGCAATCAGCCCCAGCATTTT. Protein product: CASSMRTGGRGNQPQHF.

The sample holds one count of this clone. The chain links TRBV11-2 to TRBJ2-1, with D perhaps matching TRBD2 (6 bases). From germline, CDR1 is SGHAT and CDR2 FQNNGV. The CDR3 spans 14 residues. Trimming took 2 bases from V and 4 from J, leaving 9 bases between them. The chain's CDR3 is CASSLTREYNEQFF. CDR3 in DNA: TGTGCCAGCAGCTTAACCCGGGAGTACAATGAGCAGTTCTTC. The complete variable domain, with remaining parts taken from reference TRBV11-2 and TRBJ2-1, reads EAGVAQSPRYKIIEKRQSVAFWCNPISGHATLYWYQQILGQGPKLLIQFQNNGVVDDSQLPKDRFSAERLKGVDSTLKIQPAKLEDSAVYLCASSLTREYNEQFFGPGTRLTVL.

The chain carries TRBV18 and TRBJ2-1; no clear D gene. The CDR3 totals 13 residues. Germline assignment: CDR1 KGHSH and CDR2 LQKENI. V was pared by 2 bases and J by 10 bases, with 12 bases between. The CDR3 nucleotides read TGTGCCAGCTCACCAATAGCTGCATTGGAGCAGTTCTTC. This gives the protein CASSPIAALEQFF.

CDR3 residues: CAWSSTGDQPQHF. The CDR3 bases are TGTGCCTGGAGTTCAACAGGGGATCAGCCCCAGCATTTT. This chain joins TRBV30 and TRBJ1-5, with 7 bases identical to TRBD1. CDR3 length: 13 amino acids. Losses at the gene ends were 2 bases for V and 5 bases for J; bases not matched to a gene: 3. From germline, CDR1 is GTSNPN and CDR2 SVGIG (reference sequence).

The chain joins TRBV10-3 to TRBJ1-5; D remains ambiguous. The CDR3 runs to 15 residues. The germline gives CDR1 ENHRY, CDR2 SYGVKD. The ends were cut back, 3 bases at V and 0 bases at J, with 9 bases in the middle. The CDR3 region is CAISETTGSNQPQHF. The CDR3 nucleotides are TGTGCCATCAGTGAAACGACGGGTAGCAATCAGCCCCAGCATTTT.

This chain connects TRBV18 to TRBJ2-1; 12 nucleotides line up with TRBD2. CDR1 and CDR2 from the germline V gene are KGHSH and LQKENI. V trimming: 8 bases; J trimming: 0 bases; junction bases outside the gene matches: 5. CDR3 length equals 16 residues. CDR3 DNA: TGTGCCAGCGAAAGGACTAGCGGGACCTCCTACAATGAGCAGTTCTTC. It is translated as CASERTSGTSYNEQFF. Filled out from reference TRBV18 and TRBJ2-1, the complete variable domain reads NAGVMQNPRHLVRRRGQEARLRCSPMKGHSHVYWYRQLPEEGLKFMVYLQKENIIDESGMPKERFSAEFPKEGPSILRIQQVVRGDSAAYFCASERTSGTSYNEQFFGPGTRLTVL.

The chain is built from TRBV6-6 and TRBJ1-4; maybe TRBD1 (5 bases). The CDR3 spans 15 residues. Trimming stripped 2 bases from V and 3 bases from J, with 10 bases between. The V gene's germline CDR1 is MNHNY and CDR2 SVGAGI (reference sequence). CDR3 sequence reads: CASSYTGGANEKLFF. The CDR3 DNA reads as TGTGCCAGCAGTTACACCGGGGGGGCTAATGAAAAACTGTTTTTT.

This rearrangement joins TRBV28 to TRBJ1-1, with a tentative D call TRBD1 (5 bases). Trimming took off 8 bases at V and 5 bases at J, with 21 bases between the two ends. The CDR3 extends over 15 amino acids. CDR1 and CDR2 from the germline V gene are MDHEN and SYDVKM. The DNA for the CDR3 is TGTGCCAGCCACCCGACAGTTCGACGGAGTACTGAAGCTTTCTTT. This translates into CASHPTVRRSTEAFF.

V gene TRBV28 combines with J gene TRBJ2-4; TRBD1 matches at 7 bases. The V gene's germline CDR1 is MDHEN and CDR2 SYDVKM. The trim removed 6 bases at V and 8 bases at J, leaving 13 bases unmatched. The length of the CDR3 is 15 residues. DNA of the CDR3: TGTGCCAGCAGCTACAGGGCCCACCAGGGGGACATTCAGTACTTC. Translated: CASSYRAHQGDIQYF.

In this sample, this clone turned up once. The chain carries TRBV11-2 and TRBJ1-3; D may be TRBD1 (5 bases). V was clipped by 3 bases and J by 4 bases, with 13 bases between them. The germline V gene has CDR1 SGHAT and CDR2 FQNNGV. The CDR3 length is 15 residues. DNA for the CDR3: TGTGCCAGCAGCTTGTCAGACAGATCCGGAAACACCATATATTTT. Its protein product is CASSLSDRSGNTIYF.

This rearrangement joins TRBV19 to TRBJ1-4, with 9 bases fitting TRBD1. The ends lost 3 bases at V and 6 bases at J; junction bases unmatched: 5. CDR1 is LNHDA, CDR2 SQIVND, per germline (reference sequence). The CDR3 is made up of 15 amino acids. The CDR3 is CASSMDRGGDEKLFF. DNA for the CDR3: TGTGCCAGTAGTATGGACAGGGGAGGTGATGAAAAACTGTTTTTT.

A note on this clone: This CDR3 is also generated by other DNA sequences in the sample. J is TRBJ2-7 and V is TRBV2; 7 nucleotides align to TRBD1. The CDR3 sequence is 13 residues long. CDR1 and CDR2 from the germline V gene are SNHLY and FYNNEI. V lost 4 bases and J lost 3; bases outside the gene matches: 3. CDR3 residues: CASSARQGYEQYF. In DNA form, the CDR3 reads TGTGCCAGCAGTGCGAGACAGGGCTACGAGCAGTACTTC.

The gene calls are TRBV5-4 and TRBJ2-3, with 7 bases that match TRBD2. This CDR3 is 15 amino acids long. Germline V gives CDR1 SGHNT, CDR2 YYREEE (reference sequence). V was pared by 4 bases and J by 2 bases, with 7 bases of the junction left unmatched. This chain's CDR3 is CASSPGTNPTDTQYF. DNA for the CDR3: TGTGCCAGCAGCCCCGGGACTAATCCCACAGATACGCAGTATTTT.

Regarding this clone: One end of the junction does not line up with germline, which may come from a read error. The V gene is TRBV24-1, the J gene TRBJ2-3; tentatively, D is TRBD1 (5 bases). This CDR3 spans 15 amino acids. The V gene's germline CDR1 is KGHDR and CDR2 SFDVKD. The CDR3 sequence: CATSDLRGSTDTQYF. CDR3 coding DNA: TGTGCCACCAGTGATCTTAGGGGAAGCACGGATACGCAGTATTTT.

J is TRBJ2-1 and V is TRBV7-2; D uncertain. V was shortened by 3 bases and J by 7 bases, with 4 bases between the two germline ends. The CDR3 has 11 amino acids. Germline V gene sequence: CDR1 SGHTA, CDR2 FQGNSA. CDR3 sequence: CASSFSNEQFF. CDR3 sequence (DNA): TGTGCCAGCAGCTTCTCTAATGAGCAGTTCTTC.

This clone was seen a handful of times. This sequence joins TRBV29-1 and TRBJ1-2, with D maybe TRBD1 (5 bases). The CDR3 is 12 residues long. Per the germline V gene, CDR1 is SQVTM and CDR2 is ANQGSEA. Trimming took off 5 bases at V and 5 bases at J, with 12 bases between the two ends. The CDR3 DNA reads as TGCAGCGTTTGGCATGGGGGGTATGGCTACACCTTC. Translation: CSVWHGGYGYTF.

The chain has TRBV28 and TRBJ2-7; a weak D match, TRBD1 (5 bases). Germline V gene sequence: CDR1 MDHEN, CDR2 SYDVKM. This CDR3 comprises 13 residues. Trimming took 2 bases from V and 3 from J, leaving 8 bases between them. The CDR3 nucleotides are TGTGCCAGCAGTTTAGACAGAGACTACGAGCAGTACTTC. This sequence encodes CASSLDRDYEQYF.

V gene TRBV10-2 combines with J gene TRBJ2-1, with 7 nucleotides matching TRBD2. Germline V lookup: CDR1 WSHSY, CDR2 SAAADI. V shed 2 bases, J shed 3 bases, and the junction held 4 bases outside the gene matches. The CDR3 loop spans 15 amino acids. In nucleotides, the CDR3 is TGCGCCAGCAGTGAGGGGGGGGGTGTCTACAATGAGCAGTTCTTC. Protein: CASSEGGGVYNEQFF.

The V call is TRBV19, the J call TRBJ2-7; 12 nucleotides line up with TRBD2. V lost 3 bases and J lost 7; bases outside the gene matches: 7. The germline V gene encodes CDR1 LNHDA and CDR2 SQIVND (reference sequence). CDR3 length: 15 amino acids. The CDR3 DNA is TGTGCCAGTAGTATCCTAGCGGGAGGGTCAGGAGAGCAGTACTTC. Residues: CASSILAGGSGEQYF.

The V gene is TRBV7-9, the J gene TRBJ2-1; TRBD2 agrees at 8 bases. This CDR3 comprises 13 residues. CDR1 is SEHNR and CDR2 is FQNEAQ in the germline V gene (reference sequence). The V and J ends lost 8 bases and 5 bases, in that order; junction bases with no gene match: 5. The DNA for the CDR3 is TGTGCCAGCGTCGTACTAGCGGACAATGAGCAGTTCTTC. Translation gives CASVVLADNEQFF.

The rearrangement joins TRBV21-1 to TRBJ2-2; the DNA was not compared with TRBD1, the D call given in the table. TRBV21-1 has pseudogene status. The CDR3 sequence is 16 residues long. The CDR3 loop is CASSKFRTGGTGELFF. The CDR3 nucleotides read TGTGCCAGCAGCAAATTTCGGACAGGGGGCACCGGGGAGCTGTTTTTT.

The chain recombines TRBV19 with TRBJ2-7, with unresolved D. V was pared by 3 bases and J by 1 base, with 10 bases between. Germline CDR1 LNHDA, CDR2 SQIVND (reference sequence). The CDR3 contains 14 residues. The CDR3 coding sequence is TGTGCCAGTAGTATGGGCCAGGTATCCTACGAGCAGTACTTC. Amino acids: CASSMGQVSYEQYF. The entire variable domain, with the rest obtained from reference TRBV19 and TRBJ2-7, is as follows: DGGITQSPKYLFRKEGQNVTLSCEQNLNHDAMYWYRQDPGQGLRLIYYSQIVNDFQKGDIAEGYSVSREKKESFPLTVTSAQKNPTAFYLCASSMGQVSYEQYFGPGTRLTVT.

V gene TRBV19 combines with J gene TRBJ2-3; TRBD1 is a possible D gene (5 bases). The CDR3 loop spans 16 amino acids. The V gene's germline CDR1 is LNHDA and CDR2 SQIVND (reference sequence). V was trimmed by 5 bases and J by 5 bases, leaving 20 bases between them. CDR3 sequence: CASSPRAGLKGDTQYF. In nucleotides, the CDR3 is TGTGCCAGTAGTCCCCGGGCAGGGTTAAAGGGAGATACGCAGTATTTT.

This chain links TRBV27 with TRBJ1-6; 7 nucleotides line up with TRBD1. The CDR3 has 14 residues. V trimming: 5 bases; J trimming: 7 bases; junction bases outside the gene matches: 5. CDR1 and CDR2 from the germline V gene are MNHEY and SMNVEV (reference sequence). The CDR3 sequence: CASSKEGANSPLHF. The CDR3 region has the DNA TGTGCCAGCAGTAAGGAGGGGGCGAATTCACCCCTCCACTTT.

J is TRBJ2-1 and V is TRBV14, with 13 bases lining up with TRBD2. CDR1 and CDR2 (germline): SGHDN, FVKESK. This CDR3 is 16 amino acids long. V dropped 3 bases and J dropped 5; count of bases not matched to a gene: 4. The CDR3 sequence is CASSQIGTSGNNEQFF. CDR3 nucleotide sequence: TGTGCCAGCAGCCAGATCGGGACTAGCGGGAACAATGAGCAGTTCTTC.